The TCR beta chain described here comes from a study of blood T cell repertoires in COVID-19. Study information: The samples span acute and convalescent COVID-19 from the United States, Italy and Spain.

Clones were read by immunoSEQ multiplex PCR, and TCRdb kept only the in-frame ones, dropping some. The sample lists under 250,000 clones, about 90% occurring once. Per germline, CDR1 LGHDT and CDR2 YNNKEL (reference sequence). V gave up 1 base and J gave up 14 bases; unmatched junction bases: 13. The CDR3 consists of 17 residues. The clonotype comes from a man aged 55-75 years with COVID-19, enrolled during active disease. The specimen sequenced was peripheral blood. The chain joins TRBV3-1 (or the pseudogene TRBV3-2) to TRBJ1-6; 11 nucleotides agree with TRBD1. The CDR3 region has the DNA TGTGCCAGCAGCCAAGTGGGGTTCTGGGGACAGGGGGACTCCCTCCACTTT. Amino acid sequence: CASSQVGFWGQGDSLHF.